Listed here are 31 T cell receptor beta chains from one sample, sequenced in a study of CD8+ T cells in alopecia areata (dated by TCRdb to between 2018 and 2020). The receptor library was made with the immunoSEQ multiplex PCR assay. For TCR sequencing, RNA was extracted from every sample and reverse transcribed into cDNA to serve as template. What TCRdb holds here is the immuneACCESS table cut down to in-frame rearrangements. Part of the clones is not present; checked against another copy, under half of the missing clones reflect an unresolved V gene, and the others are unexplained. Counted in this sample were roughly 170,000 clones; about 60% of them appeared once. The ten largest make up over 10% of the sample. The intended sense of this specimen's time point label: 24 weeks on oral tofacitinib. The sample's treatment or condition label, in plain terms: oral pan-JAK inhibitor, 5-10 mg twice daily.

Material: CD8+ T cells sorted from blood, obtained at week 24, from a patient treated with tofacitinib. Source of these receptors: a human donor with alopecia areata.

This clone showed up just once. The chain has TRBV14 and TRBJ2-3; D might be TRBD2 (5 bases). Trimming stripped 6 bases from V and 0 bases from J, with 13 bases between. This CDR3 has 15 residues. CDR1 is SGHDN and CDR2 is FVKESK in the germline V gene. In DNA, the CDR3 is TGTGCCAGCAGGACCTCCGGAGGCAGCACAGATACGCAGTATTTT. The encoded protein is CASRTSGGSTDTQYF.

The gene calls are TRBV5-1 and TRBJ2-7, with TRBD2 matching over 7 bases. CDR3 length: 14 residues. V trimming: 4 bases; J trimming: 5 bases; junction bases outside the gene matches: 9. CDR1 and CDR2 from the germline V gene are SGHRS and YFSETQ. CDR3 protein: CASSVTGGSNEQYF. CDR3 nucleotides: TGCGCCAGCAGCGTAACGGGGGGATCGAACGAGCAGTACTTC.

The chain is built from TRBV29-1 and TRBJ1-1, with 8 bases identical to TRBD1. The CDR3 loop spans 15 amino acids. Germline V CDR1 and CDR2: SQVTM, ANQGSEA. V lost 6 bases, J lost 4 bases, and 13 bases stayed unmatched. Here the CDR3 DNA reads TGCAGCGTGGATCGCCAGGGGGCAAGGGGCACTGAAGCTTTCTTT. Translating it yields CSVDRQGARGTEAFF. Using reference TRBV29-1 and TRBJ1-1 for the parts outside the CDR3, the full variable domain is SAVISQKPSRDICQRGTSLTIQCQVDSQVTMMFWYRQQPGQSLTLIATANQGSEATYESGFVIDKFPISRPNLTFSTLTVSNMSPEDSSIYLCSVDRQGARGTEAFFGQGTRLTVV.

This clone was counted only a few times. The chain links TRBV19 to TRBJ1-1, with D possibly TRBD1 on 5 matching bases. CDR3 length: 14 residues. V was cut by 7 bases and J by 2 bases, with 14 bases left in between. Per germline, CDR1 LNHDA and CDR2 SQIVND (reference sequence). In DNA, the CDR3 is TGTGCCAGTATTAAACGGGGGGGTAACACTGAAGCTTTCTTT. Protein product: CASIKRGGNTEAFF.

V and J are TRBV4-1 and TRBJ2-7; no clear D gene. CDR3 length equals 16 residues. CDR1 is MGHRA, CDR2 YSYEKL, per germline. V was cut by 3 bases and J by 0 bases, with 15 bases left in between. The CDR3 protein is CASSQDPKWSSYEQYF. CDR3 nucleotides: TGCGCCAGCAGCCAGGACCCGAAGTGGAGCTCCTACGAGCAGTACTTC.

This clone was seen a few times. The chain recombines TRBV30 with TRBJ2-1, with D possibly being TRBD1 or TRBD2 (5 bases each). The CDR3 contains 15 residues. V was pared by 5 bases and J by 6 bases, with 20 bases between. Germline V gene lookup returns CDR1 GTSNPN and CDR2 SVGIG (reference sequence). CDR3 sequence: CAWELPEGRLNEQFF. As DNA, the CDR3 is TGTGCCTGGGAACTACCAGAGGGGCGACTCAATGAGCAGTTCTTC. Full variable domain (missing parts from reference TRBV30 and TRBJ2-1): SQTIHQWPATLVQPVGSPLSLECTVEGTSNPNLYWYRQAAGRGLQLLFYSVGIGQISSEVPQNLSASRPQDRQFILSSKKLLLSDSGFYLCAWELPEGRLNEQFFGPGTRLTVL.

V and J are TRBV9 and TRBJ2-7; no clear D gene. The CDR3 is 14 amino acids. CDR1 SGDLS and CDR2 YYNGEE come from the germline V gene. V lost 3 bases, J lost 2 bases, and 12 bases lay in between. The DNA of the CDR3 is TGTGCCAGCAGCGCCGAGCATGATCCCTACGAGCAGTACTTC. Encoded protein: CASSAEHDPYEQYF.

In this sample, this clone turned up once. The CDR3 DNA is TGCAGCGTTGATTTTGGGGGACGGAACACTGAAGCTTTCTTT. It encodes CSVDFGGRNTEAFF. V and J are TRBV29-1 and TRBJ1-1; tentatively, D is TRBD1 (5 bases). The CDR3 has 14 residues. The germline CDR1 and CDR2 sequences are SQVTM and ANQGSEA. V shed 3 bases and J shed 1 base, with 12 bases lying between them.

The J gene is TRBJ1-2, the V gene TRBV29-1, with D perhaps matching TRBD1 (5 bases). Trimming cost V 5 bases and J 0 bases, with 13 bases left between them. Germline V gene sequence: CDR1 SQVTM, CDR2 ANQGSEA. This CDR3 comprises 14 residues. In nucleotides, the CDR3 is TGCAGCGTTCTGGGGGGTGATACTAACTATGGCTACACCTTC. It specifies CSVLGGDTNYGYTF.

V usage is TRBV30 and J usage is TRBJ1-4; TRBD1 might be the D (6 bases). CDR3 length equals 14 residues. Germline V lookup: CDR1 GTSNPN, CDR2 SVGIG (reference sequence). Trimming cost V 5 bases and J 8 bases, with 18 bases left between them. For the CDR3, the DNA is TGTGCCTGGTCCGGATGGGGGGCGAGAGAAAAACTGTTTTTT. The encoded protein is CAWSGWGAREKLFF.

This chain connects TRBV9 to TRBJ1-1; D is undetermined. Per the germline V gene, CDR1 is SGDLS and CDR2 is YYNGEE. This CDR3 contains 14 residues. Between the trimmed V and J ends, which lost 6 bases and 0 bases, there was a span of 12 bases. The CDR3 loop is CASTPRLLNTEAFF. CDR3 nucleotide sequence: TGTGCCAGCACCCCTAGGCTCCTGAACACTGAAGCTTTCTTT.

This clone was picked up a small number of times. The V and J genes are TRBV29-1 and TRBJ2-5; D remains unclear. V shed 6 bases and J shed 0 bases, with 5 bases lying between them. CDR3 size: 11 residues. Germline V gene data show CDR1 as SQVTM and CDR2 as ANQGSEA. This CDR3 is CSVQYQETQYF. The CDR3 DNA reads as TGCAGCGTGCAGTACCAAGAGACCCAGTACTTC.

The gene calls are TRBV6-1 and TRBJ2-5; tentative D call: TRBD2 (6 bases). The CDR3 extends over 16 amino acids. The germline V and J ends were trimmed by 3 bases and 5 bases, with 19 bases remaining between them. Per the germline V gene, CDR1 is MNHNS and CDR2 is SASEGT. The CDR3 nucleotides are TGTGCCAGCAGTGACGATGGCGGGGTCGGGTTTGAGACCCAGTACTTC. Its protein product is CASSDDGGVGFETQYF.

This chain connects TRBV29-1 to TRBJ1-1, with D possibly matching TRBD1 (5 bases). The CDR3 has 11 residues. Trimming pared 7 bases from V and 5 bases from J, leaving 11 bases between. Germline V CDR1 and CDR2: SQVTM, ANQGSEA. CDR3 protein: CSAHGGTEAFF. CDR3 bases: TGCAGCGCCCATGGGGGGACTGAAGCTTTCTTT.

The chain has TRBV4-1 and TRBJ2-3; D is unresolved. Germline CDR1 and CDR2: MGHRA and YSYEKL. The CDR3 consists of 13 residues. Deletions cut 6 bases from V and 5 bases from J, with 12 bases between. The chain's CDR3 is CASRALGGDTQYF. The CDR3, as DNA: TGCGCCAGCAGGGCATTAGGTGGAGATACGCAGTATTTT.

This CDR3 is CASSWGDYQETQYF. For the CDR3, the DNA is TGTGCCAGCAGCTGGGGGGACTACCAAGAGACCCAGTACTTC. The J gene is TRBJ2-5, the V gene TRBV5-6, with D perhaps matching TRBD2 (6 bases). Trimming pared 3 bases from V and 0 bases from J, leaving 9 bases between. From germline, CDR1 is SGHDT and CDR2 YYEEEE. This CDR3 contains 14 residues.

This clone was counted a few times. The chain joins TRBV6-6 to TRBJ2-2, with 10 bases aligning to TRBD1. The germline gives CDR1 MNHNY, CDR2 SVGAGI (reference sequence). V lost 5 bases, J lost 5 bases, and 8 bases stayed unmatched. CDR3 length: 16 amino acids. In DNA form, the CDR3 reads TGTGCCAGCAGTCCCCGGACAGGGGGGAAGACCGGGGAGCTGTTTTTT. It is translated as CASSPRTGGKTGELFF.

The chain is built from TRBV20-1 and TRBJ1-1; D unresolved. Germline V gives CDR1 DFQATT, CDR2 SNEGSKA (reference sequence). This CDR3 comprises 11 residues. Trimming cost V 3 bases and J 4 bases, with 6 bases left between them. CDR3 residues: CSARVGTEAFF. CDR3 nucleotide sequence: TGCAGTGCTAGGGTAGGCACTGAAGCTTTCTTT.

This clone appeared a few times. This chain uses TRBV5-6 with TRBJ2-7; D might be TRBD1 or TRBD2, each matching 6 bases. Germline V gene lookup returns CDR1 SGHDT and CDR2 YYEEEE. V was cut by 4 bases and J by 3 bases, with 14 bases left in between. This CDR3 is 14 amino acids long. DNA for the CDR3: TGTGCCAGCAGCACAGGGACTGGGATCTACGAGCAGTACTTC. This encodes CASSTGTGIYEQYF.

V and J are TRBV2 and TRBJ1-1, with D uncertain. This CDR3 comprises 14 residues. Germline V gene sequence: CDR1 SNHLY, CDR2 FYNNEI. The V and J ends lost 1 base and 3 bases respectively, with 9 bases between them. CDR3 sequence: CASSEGGRDTEAFF. CDR3 coding DNA: TGTGCCAGCAGTGAAGGCGGGAGGGACACTGAAGCTTTCTTT.

The rearrangement uses TRBV7-8 and TRBJ2-3, with 7 bases lining up with TRBD1. The germline V gene has CDR1 SGHVS and CDR2 FQNEAQ. This CDR3 has 15 amino acids. V lost 4 bases to trimming and J lost 2 bases; unmatched junction nucleotides: 6. The CDR3 is CASSSPGQHTDTQYF. CDR3 DNA sequence: TGTGCCAGCAGCTCGCCGGGACAGCACACAGATACGCAGTATTTT.

J is TRBJ2-7 and V is TRBV4-1; D is possibly TRBD2 (5 bases). CDR3 size: 13 residues. Deletions cut 0 bases from V and 6 bases from J, with 9 bases between. CDR1 is MGHRA and CDR2 is YSYEKL in the germline V gene. In DNA, the CDR3 is TGCGCCAGCAGCCAAGAATCGGGGTTCGAGCAGTACTTC. This codes for CASSQESGFEQYF.

This sequence joins TRBV7-9 and TRBJ1-1; D may be TRBD1 (5 bases). The CDR3 has 14 residues. Trimming stripped 3 bases from V and 1 base from J, with 9 bases between. Per germline, CDR1 SEHNR and CDR2 FQNEAQ (reference sequence). The CDR3 sequence is CASSFHDRNTEAFF. CDR3 sequence (DNA): TGTGCCAGCAGCTTCCATGACAGGAACACTGAAGCTTTCTTT.

The chain recombines TRBV5-4 with TRBJ1-6; 8 nucleotides agree with TRBD1. The V segment lost 4 bases and the J segment 10 bases; nucleotides outside the gene matches: 7. CDR1 and CDR2 from the germline V gene are SGHNT and YYREEE (reference sequence). This CDR3 region has 14 residues. CDR3 coding DNA: TGTGCCAGCAGCCCTGACAGGGGCGGATCACCCCTCCACTTT. Amino acid sequence: CASSPDRGGSPLHF.

This clone was counted between two and nine times. The chain is built from TRBV18 and TRBJ2-7, with 7 bases lining up with TRBD2. The CDR3 sequence is 15 residues long. Germline CDR1 is KGHSH and CDR2 is LQKENI. With V trimmed by 6 bases and J by 2 bases, 10 bases remained unmatched. The CDR3 DNA is TGTGCCAGCTCCCAGCGGGATAGCCGAACCTACGAGCAGTACTTC. Protein: CASSQRDSRTYEQYF.

This clone was counted only a few times. The CDR3 DNA reads as TGCAGCGTCGAACCAGGGGAGAGCACTGAAGCTTTCTTT. Translation: CSVEPGESTEAFF. The gene calls are TRBV29-1 and TRBJ1-1; D possibly corresponds to TRBD1 (6 bases). The germline V and J ends were trimmed by 6 bases and 4 bases, with 15 bases remaining between them. Germline CDR1 reads SQVTM; CDR2 reads ANQGSEA. CDR3 length equals 13 residues.

The table lists this clone with a count of one. Other DNA sequences in this sample translate to the same CDR3. V and J are TRBV27 and TRBJ1-5; D remains ambiguous. CDR1 and CDR2 (germline): MNHEY, SMNVEV (reference sequence). CDR3 size: 15 residues. V was clipped by 1 base and J by 1 base, with 8 bases between them. For the CDR3, the DNA is TGTGCCAGCAGTTTATTCGGCGGGAGCAATCAGCCCCAGCATTTT. As protein: CASSLFGGSNQPQHF.

The chain employs TRBV20-1 and TRBJ2-7; D might be TRBD2 (6 bases). CDR1 and CDR2 (germline): DFQATT, SNEGSKA (reference sequence). V was cut by 8 bases and J by 1 base, with 9 bases left in between. This CDR3 contains 11 residues. As DNA, the CDR3 is TGCAGTACGGGACTTTCCTACGAGCAGTACTTC. It encodes CSTGLSYEQYF.

The gene calls are TRBV30 and TRBJ2-5; D is perhaps TRBD2 (6 bases). Germline V gene lookup returns CDR1 GTSNPN and CDR2 SVGIG (reference sequence). The length of the CDR3 is 15 residues. The ends were cut back, 2 bases at V and 5 bases at J, with 18 bases in the middle. The CDR3 coding sequence is TGTGCCTGGAGTCGGGGGTCAGGGCTACGGGAGACCCAGTACTTC. Its translation is CAWSRGSGLRETQYF.

This chain uses TRBV27 with TRBJ2-3; D gene uncertain. V was trimmed by 5 bases and J by 1 base, leaving 16 bases between them. The germline CDR1 and CDR2 sequences are MNHEY and SMNVEV (reference sequence). The CDR3 runs 16 residues. Written as DNA, the CDR3 is TGTGCCAGCAGTAACCTTCTAGAATTGGGCACAGATACGCAGTATTTT. Encoded protein: CASSNLLELGTDTQYF.

CDR3 coding DNA: TGTGCCACCGAGGGGGTAAGCTATGGCTACACCTTC. It codes for CATEGVSYGYTF. The chain has TRBV27 and TRBJ1-2; perhaps TRBD1 as D (6 bases). The CDR3 is made up of 12 amino acids. Trimming took off 10 bases at V and 4 bases at J, with 13 bases between the two ends. Germline lookup yields CDR1 MNHEY and CDR2 SMNVEV (reference sequence).